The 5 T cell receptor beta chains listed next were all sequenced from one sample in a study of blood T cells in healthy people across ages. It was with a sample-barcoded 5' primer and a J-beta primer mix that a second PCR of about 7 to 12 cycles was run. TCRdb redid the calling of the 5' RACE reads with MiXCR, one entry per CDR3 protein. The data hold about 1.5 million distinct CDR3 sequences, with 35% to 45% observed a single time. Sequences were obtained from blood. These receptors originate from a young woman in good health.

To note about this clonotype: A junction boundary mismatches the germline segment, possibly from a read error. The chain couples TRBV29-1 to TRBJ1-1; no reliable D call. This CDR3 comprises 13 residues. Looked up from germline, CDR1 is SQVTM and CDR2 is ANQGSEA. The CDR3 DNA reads TGCAGCGTGCCTCGAGGATGGAACACTGGAGCTTTCTTT. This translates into CSVPRGWNTGAFF.

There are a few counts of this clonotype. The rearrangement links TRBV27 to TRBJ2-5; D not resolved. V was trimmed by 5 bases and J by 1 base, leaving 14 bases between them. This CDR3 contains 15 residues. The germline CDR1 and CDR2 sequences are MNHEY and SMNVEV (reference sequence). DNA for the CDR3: TGTGCCAGCAGTAAGGACGTGAACGTCCAAGAGACCCAGTACTTC. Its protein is CASSKDVNVQETQYF.

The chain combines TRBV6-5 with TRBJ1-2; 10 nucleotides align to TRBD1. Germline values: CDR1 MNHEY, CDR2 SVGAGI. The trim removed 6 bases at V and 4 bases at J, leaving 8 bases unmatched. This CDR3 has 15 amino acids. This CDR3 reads CASRGTGESRYGYTF. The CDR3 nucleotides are TGTGCCAGCAGAGGGACAGGGGAGAGTCGCTATGGCTACACCTTC.

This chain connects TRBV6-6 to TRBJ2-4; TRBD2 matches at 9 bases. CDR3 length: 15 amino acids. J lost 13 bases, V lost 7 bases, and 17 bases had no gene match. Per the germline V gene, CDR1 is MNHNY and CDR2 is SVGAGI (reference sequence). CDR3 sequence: CASIMLAGAGNEQYF. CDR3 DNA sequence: TGTGCCAGCATAATGTTAGCGGGAGCTGGAAATGAGCAGTACTTC.

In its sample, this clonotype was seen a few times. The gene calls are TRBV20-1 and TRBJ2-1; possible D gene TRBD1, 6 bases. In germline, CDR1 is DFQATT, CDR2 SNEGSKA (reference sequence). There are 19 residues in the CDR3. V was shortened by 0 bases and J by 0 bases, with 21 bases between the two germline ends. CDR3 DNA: TGCAGTGCTAGAGATAAAGGGCAGGGGCCGGCCCTCTCCTACAATGAGCAGTTCTTC. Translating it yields CSARDKGQGPALSYNEQFF.